The present T cell receptor beta chain was sequenced within a study of T cells after yellow fever vaccination. Findings of the study overall: The booster response re-showed most primary clones: around 97% CD4, approximately 90% CD8.

With 5 bases removed from V and 9 bases from J, the gap between germline ends came to 26 bases. Per germline, CDR1 DFQATT and CDR2 SNEGSKA (reference sequence). The CDR3 is 15 residues long. TCRdb fed the 5' RACE reads into MiXCR, producing one record per CDR3 protein. The repertoire consists of roughly 120,000 distinct CDR3 sequences, with around 6.7% occurring once and the leading ten covering 2.5% to 3%. This clonotype was counted many times. The antigen remains unidentified. This receptor was identified in a man between 18 and 35 years old who received the YFV17D yellow fever vaccine. The sample consisted of CD4+ T cells sorted from PBMCs, taken about 41 days after the first yellow fever vaccination. The J gene is TRBJ2-7, the V gene TRBV20-1, with D maybe TRBD1 (6 bases). CDR3 sequence reads: CSAPMFATGPGVQYV. For the CDR3, the DNA is TGCAGTGCTCCTATGTTTGCCACAGGGCCTGGGGTGCAGTACGTC.